These 5 T cell receptor beta chains came from one sample sequenced in a study of blood T cells in healthy people across ages. Combining a sample-barcoded 5' primer with a J-beta primer mix, a second PCR ran for roughly 7 to 11 cycles. One entry per CDR3 protein results from TCRdb running MiXCR on the 5' RACE reads. This table has some 560,000 distinct CDR3 sequences, 27% appearing once. Separately, the same data were catalogued under a study of T cells of mothers and their children.

Input material: blood. The receptor source for this set is a boy aged 2 to 10 in good health.

This clonotype came up once. The V and J genes are TRBV10-3 and TRBJ2-3; the D gene is possibly TRBD2 (6 bases). V lost 3 bases to trimming and J lost 0 bases, with 16 bases between them. The CDR3 has 17 residues. The germline V gene encodes CDR1 ENHRY and CDR2 SYGVKD. CDR3 protein: CAISDTAGGISTDTQYF. The CDR3 DNA is TGTGCCATCAGTGACACAGCGGGCGGGATCAGCACAGATACGCAGTATTTT.

This clonotype was seen more than once but under ten times. The genes are TRBV10-3 and TRBJ2-7, with no clear D. The V gene lost 0 bases and the J gene lost 2 bases, with 11 bases spanning the gap. This CDR3 is 15 amino acids long. Germline assignment: CDR1 ENHRY and CDR2 SYGVKD. CDR3 in DNA: TGTGCCATCAGTGAGTCGTCGCAAACCACCTACGAGCAGTACTTC. This gives the protein CAISESSQTTYEQYF.

V is TRBV29-1 and J is TRBJ2-3; the D is unclear. The CDR3 spans 11 residues. The V end lost 6 bases, the J end lost 8 bases, and 12 bases lay between the germline ends. Germline CDR1 reads SQVTM; CDR2 reads ANQGSEA. For the CDR3, the DNA is TGCAGCGTAACCCGGGCAAGTACGCAGTATTTT. Translation: CSVTRASTQYF.

This clonotype has a count of ten or more. The chain is built from TRBV5-1 and TRBJ2-1, with TRBD2 matching over 9 bases. With V trimmed by 0 bases and J by 1 base, 2 bases remained unmatched. The CDR3 has 16 amino acids. CDR1 is SGHRS, CDR2 YFSETQ, per germline. CDR3 residues: CASSLGGRDSYNEQFF. CDR3 coding DNA: TGCGCCAGCAGCTTGGGCGGGAGGGATTCCTACAATGAGCAGTTCTTC. The variable domain in full, with the rest retrieved from reference TRBV5-1 and TRBJ2-1, is KAGVTQTPRYLIKTRGQQVTLSCSPISGHRSVSWYQQTPGQGLQFLFEYFSETQRNKGNFPGRFSGRQFSNSRSEMNVSTLELGDSALYLCASSLGGRDSYNEQFFGPGTRLTVL.

This chain joins TRBV10-3 and TRBJ2-4; D might be TRBD1 (6 bases). The CDR3 has 12 amino acids. Germline loops: CDR1 ENHRY, CDR2 SYGVKD. V lost 5 bases, J lost 10 bases, and 12 bases lay in between. The CDR3 DNA reads TGTGCCATCAGTACAGGGAATAGGATTCAGTACTTC. It encodes CAISTGNRIQYF.